This TCR beta chain came from a study of shared clonotypes between healthy human individuals. Study outcomes and limitations: Among a few donors, roughly 5.5% of naive CD4 clonotypes were found in common.

About this clone: Its matching antigen is unknown.

Naive CD8 isolation took CD45RO-negative cells positively selected for CCR7 and excluded terminally differentiated effector memory CD45RA+ cells. Assay used: immunoSEQ multiplex PCR; TCRdb lists only in-frame clones, some missing. The sample lists approximately 840,000 clones, 90% to 97% occurring once. Trimming removed 3 bases from V and 6 bases from J, with 9 bases in between. CDR3 length: 12 amino acids. Germline CDR1 reads MNHEY; CDR2 reads SMNVEV (reference sequence). The TCR was taken from a young man in good health. The sequenced sample consisted of naive CD8+ T cells sorted from blood. V is TRBV27 and J is TRBJ2-7; no firm D call. The CDR3 loop reads CASSLTGGEQYF. The CDR3 nucleotides read TGTGCCAGCAGTTTGACCGGCGGCGAGCAGTACTTC.